This entry lists 26 T cell receptor beta chains sequenced from one sample in a study of T cell responses to AZD1222 COVID-19 vaccine. Generated by immunoSEQ multiplex PCR, the TCRdb table keeps only in-frame clones and is missing some. The table includes about 120,000 clones, around 89% detected once. Sequenced material: peripheral blood, taken on day 0 of AZD1222 vaccination. These receptor sequences come from an adult in good health.

The chain is built from TRBV21-1 and TRBJ1-2; the DNA was not compared with TRBD1, the D call given in the table. TRBV21-1 is labeled a pseudogene. There are 12 residues in the CDR3. In DNA form, the CDR3 reads TGTGCCAGCAGCAAAGCGACAGGTGGCTACACCTTC. This sequence encodes CASSKATGGYTF.

The V call is TRBV29-1, the J call TRBJ1-1; D might be TRBD1 (6 bases). The ends were cut back, 6 bases at V and 1 base at J, with 15 bases in the middle. The CDR3 covers 14 residues. In germline, CDR1 is SQVTM, CDR2 ANQGSEA. As DNA, the CDR3 is TGCAGCGTGGGGGTTGGGGGGCAGAACACTGAAGCTTTCTTT. Its translation: CSVGVGGQNTEAFF.

This clone was observed a few times. The chain joins TRBV7-9 to TRBJ1-1; TRBD1 aligns across 11 bases. The CDR3 length is 15 residues. Trimming at V came to 3 bases and at J to 5 bases, leaving 5 bases not matched to a gene. Germline-derived CDR1 and CDR2 are SEHNR and FQNEAQ (reference sequence). The CDR3 loop is CASSFGTGGETEAFF. As DNA, the CDR3 is TGTGCCAGCAGCTTCGGGACAGGGGGAGAAACTGAAGCTTTCTTT.

The V call is TRBV29-1, the J call TRBJ2-7, with 11 bases identical to TRBD2. This CDR3 has 18 residues. Germline V CDR1 and CDR2: SQVTM, ANQGSEA. The ends lost 5 bases at V and 2 bases at J; junction bases unmatched: 17. The CDR3 loop reads CSVHSGGAPFTIPYEQYF. Written as DNA, the CDR3 is TGCAGCGTTCATAGCGGGGGGGCTCCTTTTACTATTCCCTACGAGCAGTACTTC.

The chain uses TRBV5-1 and TRBJ2-1; a possible D gene is TRBD2 (5 bases). Germline lookup yields CDR1 SGHRS and CDR2 YFSETQ. The length of the CDR3 is 17 residues. V was pared by 2 bases and J by 4 bases, with 19 bases between. The CDR3 region has the DNA TGCGCCAGCAGCTTCCGGATTGTAGGCGGGTTATACAATGAGCAGTTCTTC. This encodes CASSFRIVGGLYNEQFF.

J is TRBJ1-5 and V is TRBV27; D is unclear. V was shortened by 6 bases and J by 14 bases, with 26 bases between the two germline ends. The CDR3 covers 15 residues. Germline V CDR1 and CDR2: MNHEY, SMNVEV (reference sequence). CDR3 sequence (DNA): TGTGCCAGCAGAACCGGGTCTCCTAGAACCCTTATTAAGCATTTT. It translates to CASRTGSPRTLIKHF.

The gene calls are TRBV5-6 and TRBJ1-2; D ambiguous. Trimming took 1 base from V and 7 from J, leaving 14 bases between them. Germline V gives CDR1 SGHDT, CDR2 YYEEEE. The CDR3 is made up of 14 amino acids. This chain's CDR3 is CASSLLGLKGGYTF. CDR3 DNA sequence: TGTGCCAGCAGCTTGTTAGGACTGAAGGGTGGCTACACCTTC.

In this sample, this clone turned up once. The chain joins TRBV29-1 to TRBJ2-1; TRBD1 matches at 10 bases. Trimming took 3 bases from V and 9 from J; bases not matched to a gene: 8. In germline, CDR1 is SQVTM, CDR2 ANQGSEA. This CDR3 is 14 amino acids long. The CDR3 DNA follows: TGCAGCGTTGACATGACAGGGGGCAGGGGTGAGCAGTTCTTC. This gives the protein CSVDMTGGRGEQFF.

A remark on this clone: One end of the junction fails to match germline, which may point to a read error. This chain connects TRBV12-5 to TRBJ1-2; 9 bases line up with TRBD1. This CDR3 spans 12 amino acids. Looked up from germline, CDR1 is LGHNT and CDR2 is FRNRAP. The CDR3, as DNA: TGTGCTAGTGGTTTGAGGGGACAGGGTTACCTCTTC. This sequence encodes CASGLRGQGYLF.

J is TRBJ1-2 and V is TRBV19; perhaps TRBD1 as D (5 bases). Trimming shortened V by 4 bases and J by 1 base, and 10 bases separated the two germline ends. Germline CDR1 LNHDA, CDR2 SQIVND (reference sequence). CDR3 length equals 14 residues. CDR3 sequence: CASSTGRYNYGYTF. The CDR3, as DNA: TGTGCCAGTAGTACAGGGCGCTATAACTATGGCTACACCTTC.

Turning to this clone: The sample has other DNA sequences that encode this CDR3 too. V is TRBV9 and J is TRBJ2-7, with 8 bases that match TRBD1. There are 15 residues in the CDR3. CDR1 SGDLS and CDR2 YYNGEE come from the germline V gene. V gave up 0 bases and J gave up 3 bases; unmatched junction bases: 5. The CDR3 loop is CASSVADRADYEQYF. The CDR3 nucleotides are TGTGCCAGCAGCGTAGCGGACAGGGCGGACTACGAGCAGTACTTC.

The chain is built from TRBV7-2 and TRBJ1-1, with TRBD1 matching 7 bases. The CDR3 has 16 residues. V lost 5 bases, J lost 4 bases, and 13 bases stayed unmatched. The germline CDR1 and CDR2 sequences are SGHTA and FQGNSA. This CDR3 reads CASSIPPFRGTTEAFF. CDR3 DNA sequence: TGTGCCAGCAGCATCCCTCCATTCAGGGGGACCACTGAAGCTTTCTTT.

This rearrangement joins TRBV15 to TRBJ2-5; no firm D call. Germline-derived CDR1 and CDR2 are LNHNV and YYDKDF (reference sequence). Trimming left V 2 bases short and J 4 bases short, with 8 bases between. The length of the CDR3 is 13 residues. The CDR3 protein is CATSRPSGETQYF. CDR3 bases: TGTGCCACCAGCAGACCATCTGGAGAGACCCAGTACTTC.

The sample holds one count of this clone. The chain is built from TRBV4-3 and TRBJ2-7; TRBD2 matches 8 bases. CDR1 is LGHNA, CDR2 YSLEER, per germline. After removal of 2 bases from V and 3 bases from J, the junction contained 3 bases not matched to a gene. This CDR3 has 14 residues. The CDR3 spells CASSQQAGVYEQYF. In DNA, the CDR3 is TGCGCCAGCAGCCAACAAGCGGGGGTCTACGAGCAGTACTTC.

The CDR3 DNA follows: TGCAGCGTTACGACAGGGGGCGGATATAGCAATCAGCCCCAGCATTTT. Encoded protein: CSVTTGGGYSNQPQHF. The gene calls are TRBV29-1 and TRBJ1-5; 10 positions match TRBD1. CDR3 length: 16 amino acids. V was clipped by 5 bases and J by 0 bases; unmatched bases: 7. Germline CDR1 SQVTM, CDR2 ANQGSEA.

The rearrangement joins TRBV5-6 to TRBJ2-3; 10 bases map to TRBD1. In germline, CDR1 is SGHDT, CDR2 YYEEEE. V gave up 5 bases and J gave up 1 base; unmatched junction bases: 1. The CDR3 consists of 14 residues. DNA for the CDR3: TGTGCCAGCAGTGGACAGGGGGGCACAGATACGCAGTATTTT. Amino acid sequence: CASSGQGGTDTQYF. Based on the CDR3 plus reference TRBV5-6 and TRBJ2-3, the full variable domain is DAGVTQSPTHLIKTRGQQVTLRCSPKSGHDTVSWYQQALGQGPQFIFQYYEEEERQRGNFPDRFSGHQFPNYSSELNVNALLLGDSALYLCASSGQGGTDTQYFGPGTRLTVL.

The chain combines TRBV3-1 (or the pseudogene TRBV3-2) with TRBJ2-3; D might be TRBD1 or TRBD2, each matching 5 bases. The V gene's germline CDR1 is LGHDT and CDR2 YNNKEL (reference sequence). This CDR3 has 18 amino acids. V was trimmed by 3 bases and J by 1 base, leaving 20 bases between them. CDR3 amino acids: CASSHPFLRGEGTDTQYF. In DNA form, the CDR3 reads TGTGCCAGCAGCCATCCTTTTTTACGGGGCGAGGGCACAGATACGCAGTATTTT.

In the case of this clone: The junction and the germline gene differ at one end; a read error may be behind it. The rearrangement uses TRBV6-5 and TRBJ2-7; 7 nucleotides agree with TRBD1. This CDR3 is 14 amino acids long. CDR1 is MNHEY, CDR2 SVGAGI, per germline. CDR3 sequence reads: CASSFFIRDSGFLF. In DNA form, the CDR3 reads TGTGCCAGCAGTTTTTTCATCCGGGACAGTGGGTTCCTCTTC.

J is TRBJ1-4 and V is TRBV7-9; no clear D. The CDR3 spans 14 residues. CDR1 is SEHNR and CDR2 is FQNEAQ in the germline V gene (reference sequence). V gave up 1 base and J gave up 8 bases, with 11 bases separating them. CDR3 sequence reads: CASSLGVADEKLFF. CDR3 DNA: TGTGCCAGCAGCTTAGGGGTGGCAGACGAAAAACTGTTTTTT.

V is TRBV2 and J is TRBJ1-5; D unresolved. CDR1 and CDR2 from the germline V gene are SNHLY and FYNNEI. V shed 5 bases and J shed 11 bases, with 19 bases lying between them. The CDR3 runs to 14 residues. The DNA of the CDR3 is TGTGCCAGCAGTCTCGGACGGCTACAATCAGCCCAGCATTTT. It is translated as CASSLGRLQSAQHF.

The chain carries TRBV28 and TRBJ2-7; 13 bases are shared with TRBD2. Germline V lookup: CDR1 MDHEN, CDR2 SYDVKM. The junction had 9 bases not matched to a gene; V was cut back by 7 bases and J by 3 bases. The CDR3 runs 16 residues. Here the CDR3 reads CASTLPTSGGNYEQYF. DNA for the CDR3: TGTGCCAGCACCCTGCCGACTAGCGGGGGGAACTACGAGCAGTACTTC.

The rearrangement joins TRBV14 to TRBJ2-1; 7 nucleotides agree with TRBD2. Germline CDR1 reads SGHDN; CDR2 reads FVKESK. V dropped 0 bases and J dropped 2; count of bases not matched to a gene: 1. The CDR3 spans 15 residues. In DNA form, the CDR3 reads TGTGCCAGCAGCCAAGACCTAGCGGCCTACAATGAGCAGTTCTTC. Translated: CASSQDLAAYNEQFF.

This clone was observed once. This sequence joins TRBV3-1 (or the pseudogene TRBV3-2) and TRBJ2-1; 11 bases align to TRBD2. CDR3 size: 16 residues. CDR1 is LGHDT and CDR2 is YNNKEL in the germline V gene (reference sequence). Germline trimming cut 5 bases from V and 5 bases from J; bases unmatched to any gene: 8. CDR3 loop: CASSDLAGGTNNEQFF. Here the CDR3 DNA reads TGTGCCAGCAGCGATTTAGCGGGGGGGACCAACAATGAGCAGTTCTTC.

V gene TRBV21-1 combines with J gene TRBJ1-1; no DNA check was done on the table's D call, TRBD1. TRBV21-1 is deemed a pseudogene. This CDR3 is 19 amino acids long. The CDR3, as DNA: TGTGCCAGCAGCAAAGGAGAGAGGGGGAGAGACAGGGAGGACACTGAAGCTTTCTTT. Protein product: CASSKGERGRDREDTEAFF.

The genes are TRBV18 and TRBJ1-4; D remains unclear. Germline V lookup: CDR1 KGHSH, CDR2 LQKENI. The CDR3 consists of 16 residues. Trimming cost V 2 bases and J 3 bases, with 13 bases left between them. CDR3 DNA: TGTGCCAGCTCACCATCTCGGGTTAATTCTAATGAAAAACTGTTTTTT. Translation gives CASSPSRVNSNEKLFF.

This chain joins TRBV29-1 and TRBJ1-4; tentatively, D is TRBD1 (5 bases). Trimming stripped 6 bases from V and 6 bases from J, with 11 bases between. The V gene's germline CDR1 is SQVTM and CDR2 ANQGSEA. CDR3 length: 12 amino acids. The CDR3 here is CSVRAGDEKLFF. The CDR3 nucleotides are TGCAGCGTACGGGCGGGGGATGAAAAACTGTTTTTT.